These 15 T cell receptor beta chains were sequenced from one sample in a study of OX40 agonist ivuxolimab in advanced cancers. The method was the immunoSEQ multiplex PCR assay. TCRdb re-hosts the immuneACCESS table, in-frame sequences only. Its copies lack some clones; in the studies checked, an unresolved V gene accounts for under half of them, and the cause for the rest is not known. This sample comprises tens of thousands of clones, about 86% of them detected only once. The top ten clonotypes cover about 15% of the sample. The material was CD4+ or CD8+ T cells sorted from blood, obtained in a trial of the OX40 agonist ivuxolimab. These receptors came from an adult with an advanced solid tumor such as melanoma, head and neck, liver or kidney cancer.

The genes are TRBV5-4 and TRBJ2-1, with 7 bases matching TRBD1. The CDR3 totals 14 residues. The germline V gene encodes CDR1 SGHNT and CDR2 YYREEE (reference sequence). V lost 4 bases, J lost 2 bases, and 3 bases stayed unmatched. The CDR3 reads CASSLGTAYNEQFF. The CDR3 DNA follows: TGTGCCAGCAGCCTCGGGACAGCCTACAATGAGCAGTTCTTC.

Only a few counts were recorded for this clone. The chain carries TRBV7-9 and TRBJ1-4, with D perhaps TRBD1 (5 bases). The CDR3 is 14 amino acids. V dropped 5 bases and J dropped 10 bases, with 17 bases sitting between them. Per germline, CDR1 SEHNR and CDR2 FQNEAQ (reference sequence). In nucleotides, the CDR3 is TGTGCCAGCAGCCCGGACACTTCGTGGGGAAAACTGTTTTTT. Translating it yields CASSPDTSWGKLFF.

The chain couples TRBV4-3 to TRBJ2-3; D is ambiguous. CDR1 and CDR2 (germline): LGHNA, YSLEER. There are 13 residues in the CDR3. Trimming left V 0 bases short and J 5 bases short, with 6 bases between. CDR3 DNA: TGCGCCAGCAGCCAAGAGTATATAGATACGCAGTATTTT. The encoded protein is CASSQEYIDTQYF.

The chain couples TRBV14 to TRBJ2-7; D is possibly TRBD1 (5 bases). CDR3 length: 16 amino acids. V was pared by 3 bases and J by 2 bases, with 17 bases between. Germline CDR1 and CDR2: SGHDN and FVKESK. The CDR3 region is CASSHRTGALAYEQYF. The CDR3 region has the DNA TGTGCCAGCAGCCATCGAACAGGCGCCCTAGCCTACGAGCAGTACTTC. The full variable domain, completed using reference TRBV14 and TRBJ2-7, is EAGVTQFPSHSVIEKGQTVTLRCDPISGHDNLYWYRRVMGKEIKFLLHFVKESKQDESGMPNNRFLAERTGGTYSTLKVQPAELEDSGVYFCASSHRTGALAYEQYFGPGTRLTVT.

The genes are TRBV27 and TRBJ2-5; possible D gene TRBD1, 6 bases. The CDR3 is made up of 15 amino acids. Trimming left V 5 bases short and J 2 bases short, with 15 bases between. CDR1 MNHEY and CDR2 SMNVEV come from the germline V gene (reference sequence). CDR3 sequence reads: CASSPPGHQQETQYF. CDR3 nucleotide sequence: TGTGCCAGCAGTCCACCGGGACACCAACAAGAGACCCAGTACTTC.

The chain has TRBV27 and TRBJ2-3; D call uncertain. V was shortened by 4 bases and J by 4 bases, with 21 bases between the two germline ends. CDR3 length equals 17 residues. Per the germline V gene, CDR1 is MNHEY and CDR2 is SMNVEV (reference sequence). Written as DNA, the CDR3 is TGTGCCAGCAGTTCCCTCGAAGTGCGCCTTGGCGCAGATACGCAGTATTTT. This translates into CASSSLEVRLGADTQYF.

J is TRBJ1-1 and V is TRBV6-6; D gene ambiguous. With 8 bases removed from V and 1 base from J, the gap between germline ends came to 11 bases. Germline V CDR1 and CDR2: MNHNY, SVGAGI (reference sequence). This CDR3 has 13 amino acids. CDR3: CASHSRPNTEAFF. The CDR3 DNA reads as TGTGCCAGCCACTCCCGACCGAACACTGAAGCTTTCTTT.

This clone was counted a few times. V gene TRBV23-1 combines with J gene TRBJ2-1, with 8 bases matching TRBD1. TRBV23-1 is treated as an ORF (open reading frame) with a function not yet certain. The CDR3 contains 17 residues. The V and J ends lost 4 bases and 7 bases, in that order; junction bases with no gene match: 15. The CDR3 coding sequence is TGCGCCAGCAGTCGCCCTATAAGGGACAGGCTGAAAAATGAGCAGTTCTTC. Protein: CASSRPIRDRLKNEQFF.

The chain employs TRBV4-2 and TRBJ2-5; D is unclear. Trimming stripped 0 bases from V and 0 bases from J, with 8 bases between. CDR1 is LGHNA, CDR2 YNFKEQ, per germline. The CDR3 has 15 residues. CDR3 DNA: TGTGCCAGCAGCCAAGATCCGGAGTACCAAGAGACCCAGTACTTC. It codes for CASSQDPEYQETQYF.

The V and J genes are TRBV27 and TRBJ2-7, with a weak D call TRBD2 (6 bases). The ends were cut back, 4 bases at V and 4 bases at J, with 11 bases in the middle. CDR3 length: 13 residues. Germline V gene sequence: CDR1 MNHEY, CDR2 SMNVEV (reference sequence). The CDR3 DNA reads TGTGCCAGCAGTTACGGGACTGGATACGAGCAGTACTTC. This codes for CASSYGTGYEQYF.

This chain uses TRBV7-2 with TRBJ2-7; 12 bases line up with TRBD2. Trimming removed 5 bases from V and 5 bases from J; junction bases left unmatched: 13. The CDR3 spans 17 residues. The V gene's germline CDR1 is SGHTA and CDR2 FQGNSA. The chain's CDR3 is CASSPLTSGSLNDEQYF. The CDR3 nucleotides are TGTGCCAGCAGCCCCCTGACTAGCGGGAGTCTTAATGACGAGCAGTACTTC.

This clone qualifies as medium-sized. The gene calls are TRBV28 and TRBJ1-1; 8 bases fit TRBD1. This CDR3 spans 14 amino acids. Germline trimming cut 1 base from V and 5 bases from J; bases unmatched to any gene: 3. The germline V gene has CDR1 MDHEN and CDR2 SYDVKM. The CDR3 here is CASSLFNRGTEAFF. CDR3 sequence (DNA): TGTGCCAGCAGTTTATTCAACAGGGGGACTGAAGCTTTCTTT.

This chain uses TRBV11-2 with TRBJ2-1; D may be TRBD1 (6 bases). CDR3 length equals 12 residues. V shed 5 bases and J shed 7 bases, with 9 bases lying between them. In germline, CDR1 is SGHAT, CDR2 FQNNGV. The DNA of the CDR3 is TGTGCCAGCAGCCCGGACAGAAATGAGCAGTTCTTC. Amino acids: CASSPDRNEQFF.

The CDR3 protein is CASSLRTGGTDTQYF. As DNA, the CDR3 is TGTGCCAGCAGCTTGCGGACAGGGGGCACAGATACGCAGTATTTT. The chain employs TRBV7-7 and TRBJ2-3; the match to TRBD1 covers 9 bases. The junction had 2 bases not matched to a gene; V was cut back by 3 bases and J by 1 base. The CDR3 is made up of 15 amino acids. Germline CDR1 is SSHAT and CDR2 is FNYEAQ (reference sequence).

This clone was seen a few times. The genes are TRBV9 and TRBJ1-2; no clear D. V shed 3 bases and J shed 8 bases, with 11 bases lying between them. The germline gives CDR1 SGDLS, CDR2 YYNGEE. The CDR3 spans 12 residues. The CDR3 here is CASSAGPRGYTF. The DNA for the CDR3 is TGTGCCAGCAGCGCTGGACCGAGAGGCTACACCTTC.